Below, 4 T cell receptor beta chains from the same sample are listed, as sequenced in a study of T cell responses to AZD1222 COVID-19 vaccine. Data came from immunoSEQ multiplex PCR; TCRdb stores just in-frame clones and leaves some out. The sample contains some 130,000 clones, roughly nine tenths of which appear only once. Sequencing used peripheral blood, obtained on day 0 of AZD1222 vaccination. The receptors were gathered from an adult in good health.

This chain links TRBV18 with TRBJ1-5; D is unclear. The CDR3 loop spans 13 amino acids. Germline V gene sequence: CDR1 KGHSH, CDR2 LQKENI. V was trimmed by 4 bases and J by 3 bases, leaving 7 bases between them. The CDR3 region is CASSQGNNQPQHF. The DNA for the CDR3 is TGTGCCAGCTCACAGGGTAACAATCAGCCCCAGCATTTT.

This chain connects TRBV7-2 to TRBJ2-2; tentative D call: TRBD2 (6 bases). Germline assignment: CDR1 SGHTA and CDR2 FQGNSA. The CDR3 covers 15 residues. Trimming took off 5 bases at V and 0 bases at J, with 10 bases between the two ends. In DNA form, the CDR3 reads TGTGCCAGCAGCGTGACTAGAACGAACACCGGGGAGCTGTTTTTT. It translates to CASSVTRTNTGELFF.

The chain is built from TRBV18 and TRBJ2-2; maybe TRBD1 (6 bases). The V gene lost 0 bases and the J gene lost 1 base, with 6 bases spanning the gap. Germline CDR1 reads KGHSH; CDR2 reads LQKENI. CDR3 length: 15 amino acids. In nucleotides, the CDR3 is TGTGCCAGCTCACCACCGACAGGGAACACCGGGGAGCTGTTTTTT. This encodes CASSPPTGNTGELFF.

The J gene is TRBJ1-5, the V gene TRBV20-1; no clear D. V lost 3 bases to trimming and J lost 1 base, with 10 bases between them. Germline V gene sequence: CDR1 DFQATT, CDR2 SNEGSKA (reference sequence). The CDR3 extends over 14 amino acids. CDR3 DNA: TGCAGTGCTAGTGGCGGACGGAGCAATCAGCCCCAGCATTTT. Translated, it gives CSASGGRSNQPQHF.